This is a list of T cell receptor beta chains from one sample in a study of beta chain features in type 1 diabetes. Only in-frame clones appear in the TCRdb table, and some are missing; sequencing was by immunoSEQ multiplex PCR. This sample carries 300,000 to 450,000 clones, about 19% of them seen once, and the ten largest clones take around 0.045%. Sequenced: naive CD4+ T cells from blood. The receptors were sampled from a woman younger than 35 in good health. CDR3s include the opening cysteine and the closing phenylalanine or tryptophan. Each record gives: V gene, clone size, D gene, J gene, CDR3 DNA, CDR3 protein. The D gene is left open where the match is weak. A clone size is listed for some rows: how often the clone was seen (once, few, many), or a class if it is expanded.

TRBV7-3	-	-	TRBJ2-6	TGTGCCAGTCACTCTGGGGCCAACGTCCTGACTTTC	CASHSGANVLTF
TRBV9	few	TRBD1	TRBJ2-2	TGTGCCAGCAGCGTAGGTGAAGGGGGCATCACCGGGGAGCTGTTTTTT	CASSVGEGGITGELFF
TRBV18	few	TRBD2	TRBJ2-5	TGTGCCAGCTCACCCCAGCGGGAGGGTGCGGAGACCCAGTACTTC	CASSPQREGAETQYF
TRBV5-1	-	TRBD1	TRBJ2-1	TGCGCCAGCAGCTTGAGGGGGCACAATGAGCAGTTCTTC	CASSLRGHNEQFF
TRBV5-1	few	TRBD2	TRBJ2-7	TGCGCCAGCAGCTATACTAGCGGGACTGACGAGCAGTACTTC	CASSYTSGTDEQYF
TRBV7-2	few	TRBD2	TRBJ2-1	TGTGCCAGCAGCTTAGGGCTAGCGGGAGCTGGGAATGAGCAGTTCTTC	CASSLGLAGAGNEQFF
TRBV30	-	TRBD1	TRBJ1-4	TGTGCTTCCCAGGGGACAGGGGTCTATAATGAAAAACTGTTTTTT	CASQGTGVYNEKLFF
TRBV18	few	-	TRBJ2-2	TGTGCCAGCTCTTCGTCGAGTGGGGCTACTGTCGGGGAGCTGTTTTTT	CASSSSSGATVGELFF
TRBV4-2	-	-	TRBJ2-7	TGTGCCAGCAAAAGGGGCACGTTCTCCTACGAGCAGTACTTC	CASKRGTFSYEQYF
TRBV30	-	TRBD2	TRBJ2-5	TGTGTTCTGCGGGGAGGGGAGACCCAGTACTTC	CVLRGGETQYF
TRBV28	-	TRBD1	TRBJ2-7	TGTGCCAGCAGTACTAATACAGGGGGCGAGCAGTACTTC	CASSTNTGGEQYF
TRBV2	-	-	TRBJ2-5	TGTGCCAGCACTTCGTTGGCGACCCAGTACTTC	CASTSLATQYF
TRBV7-9	few	TRBD2	TRBJ2-1	TGTGCCAGCAGCGATGGACTAGCGGGGGAAGGAGATGAGCAGTTCTTC	CASSDGLAGEGDEQFF
TRBV7-8	few	TRBD1	TRBJ1-1	TGTGCCAGCAGCCCACGGGACAGGGGGCGTGAAGCTTTCTTT	CASSPRDRGREAFF
TRBV2	-	TRBD1	TRBJ2-5	TGTGCCAGCAGTGGGGACAGCCAAGAGACCCAGTACTTC	CASSGDSQETQYF
TRBV15	-	TRBD1	TRBJ2-7	TGTGCCACCAGCAGAAGACAGGGGTTCGGGGAGCAGTACTTC	CATSRRQGFGEQYF
TRBV15	-	-	TRBJ1-2	TGTGCCACCAGCAGAGAGGTAACAGCGGATGGCTACACCTTC	CATSREVTADGYTF
TRBV18	few	TRBD2	TRBJ2-3	TGTGCCAGCTCACCGCCGGGGGGAACAGATACGCAGTATTTT	CASSPPGGTDTQYF
TRBV4-2	few	-	TRBJ2-2	TGTGCCAGCAGCCAAGACATCTCGAGGAACACCGGGGAGCTGTTTTTT	CASSQDISRNTGELFF
TRBV11-2	-	-	TRBJ2-1	TGTGCCAGCAGCTTTACGGCGGGGAGCTCCTACAATGAGCAGTTCTTC	CASSFTAGSSYNEQFF
TRBV27	few	-	TRBJ1-1	TGTGCCAGCAGTGGCCTCAACACTGAAGCTTTCTTT	CASSGLNTEAFF
TRBV7-9	few	TRBD1	TRBJ1-2	TGTGCCAGCAGCTTTGGACAGGGAACCTATGGCTACACCTTC	CASSFGQGTYGYTF
TRBV12-5	-	TRBD2	TRBJ2-1	TGTGCTAGTGGTTTGGGGGTAGCGGGGCCCCAGTTCTTC	CASGLGVAGPQFF
TRBV15	-	TRBD2	TRBJ2-7	TGTGCCACCAGCAGAGATCGGGGGACTAGCGGGCCCTACGAGCAGTACTTC	CATSRDRGTSGPYEQYF
TRBV7-9	-	-	TRBJ2-5	TGTGCCAGCAGCTTCGGCGGCAACCAAGAGACCCAGTACTTC	CASSFGGNQETQYF
TRBV4-2	-	TRBD2	TRBJ2-3	TGTGCCAGCAGCCCACAGCGGGGGGTAGCAGATACGCAGTATTTT	CASSPQRGVADTQYF
TRBV4-3	few	-	TRBJ1-5	TGCGCCAGCAGCCAAGAGGCGGGTCAGCCCCAGCATTTT	CASSQEAGQPQHF
TRBV7-2	-	-	TRBJ2-1	TGTGCCAGCAGCTTAGGGATCGGGGTCTACAATGAGCAGTTCTTC	CASSLGIGVYNEQFF
TRBV6-6	few	-	TRBJ2-1	TGTGCCAGCAGAGCAGGGGAAGCCTACAATGAGCAGTTCTTC	CASRAGEAYNEQFF
TRBV5-1	few	TRBD2	TRBJ2-5	TGCGCCAGCAGCCTGGGACTAGCGGCACAAGAGACCCAGTACTTC	CASSLGLAAQETQYF
TRBV7-2	-	TRBD1	TRBJ1-5	TGTGCCAGCAGCTCCGACAGGGGAGTTCAGCCCCAGCATTTT	CASSSDRGVQPQHF
TRBV5-1	few	TRBD2	TRBJ2-1	TGCGCCAGCAGCATGCGGGGGGGCCATGAGCAGTTCTTC	CASSMRGGHEQFF
TRBV10-3	-	-	TRBJ1-6	TGTGCCATCAGTGAGTCGAAGGGGGACTCACCCCTCCACTTT	CAISESKGDSPLHF
TRBV7-9	few	-	TRBJ1-1	TGTGCCAGCAGCTCCAGGACGGCAGGGGTTGGAGCTTTCTTT	CASSSRTAGVGAFF
TRBV6-1	few	-	TRBJ1-1	TGTGCCAGCTTATGGACTTCGGAGACTGAAGCTTTCTTT	CASLWTSETEAFF
TRBV5-4	few	-	TRBJ2-3	TGTGCCAGCAGCTTCCGTGGCACAGATACGCAGTATTTT	CASSFRGTDTQYF
TRBV6-5	-	-	TRBJ2-3	TGTGCCAGCAAGCCGTCCCCGGGGCAGGGGGATACGCAGTATTTT	CASKPSPGQGDTQYF
TRBV5-4	-	-	TRBJ1-1	TGTGCCAGCAGCCGTGGGGGGGGCGTGGTGGGCACTGAAGCTTTCTTT	CASSRGGGVVGTEAFF
TRBV6-5	-	TRBD1	TRBJ2-2	TGTGCCACCGTGAAGGGGGCTGGTGACGGGGAGCTGTTTTTT	CATVKGAGDGELFF
TRBV23-1	-	-	TRBJ2-7	TGCGCCAGCAGTCAATCGGCCCGGACACGACTCTACGAGCAGTACTTC	CASSQSARTRLYEQYF
TRBV5-1	-	-	TRBJ2-5	TGCGCCAGCAGCTTGGAGGGGGAGACCCAGTACTTC	CASSLEGETQYF
TRBV5-1	few	TRBD2	TRBJ2-3	TGCGCCTCCCTGCGCGGGACTAGCGGGAGCACAGATACGCAGTATTTT	CASLRGTSGSTDTQYF
TRBV5-1	-	-	TRBJ2-4	TGCGCCAGCAGCTTGAGGGGGAGCAACGGGAACATTCAGTACTTC	CASSLRGSNGNIQYF
TRBV14	once	-	TRBJ2-7	TGTGCCAGCAGCCCTCCCGGGGGCGAGCAGTACTTC	CASSPPGGEQYF
TRBV29-1	-	TRBD1	TRBJ2-4	TGCAGCGTTGAACTAGGGACAGGGAACCCCGACATTCAGTACTTC	CSVELGTGNPDIQYF
TRBV18	-	TRBD2	TRBJ2-7	TGTGCCAGCTCACCGGCGGGAGGGCCCCTCGAGCAGTACTTC	CASSPAGGPLEQYF
TRBV5-4	few	TRBD2	TRBJ2-2	TGTGCCAGCAGCTTGTTGGAGCGGGAGCCCGGGGAGCTGTTTTTT	CASSLLEREPGELFF
TRBV5-1	few	-	TRBJ1-1	TGCGCCAGCAGCTTGGGGTCTCGGGGCACTGAAGCTTTCTTT	CASSLGSRGTEAFF
TRBV29-1	-	-	TRBJ1-3	TGCAGCGTTGCCCTAAACTCTGGAAACACCATATATTTT	CSVALNSGNTIYF
TRBV5-6	few	TRBD1	TRBJ2-5	TGTGCCAGCAGCGGGGGACAGGGGCATATCCAAGAGACCCAGTACTTC	CASSGGQGHIQETQYF
TRBV30	few	-	TRBJ1-3	TGTGCCTGGAGTGTAGAGGGAAACACCATATATTTT	CAWSVEGNTIYF
TRBV23-1	-	-	TRBJ2-5	TGCGCCAGCAGTCAATACGGACCGGGGGAAGAGACCCAGTACTTC	CASSQYGPGEETQYF
TRBV11-2	-	TRBD1	TRBJ2-7	TGTGCCAGCAGCCCTCCGCGGGACAGGGGCTACGAGCAGTACTTC	CASSPPRDRGYEQYF
TRBV5-1	-	TRBD1	TRBJ2-3	TGCGCCAGCAGCCAGAGGACAGGCCCAGATACGCAGTATTTT	CASSQRTGPDTQYF
TRBV29-1	few	-	TRBJ1-5	TGCAGCGTTCGCGGGGACAGCAATCAGCCCCAGCATTTT	CSVRGDSNQPQHF
TRBV4-1	-	-	TRBJ2-5	TGCGCCAGCAGCCAGAGCACCTTTCAAGAGACCCAGTACTTC	CASSQSTFQETQYF
TRBV23-1	few	-	TRBJ2-6	TGCGCCAGCAGTCGCCTCCAGGGTTGTGGGGCCAACGTCCTGACTTTC	CASSRLQGCGANVLTF
TRBV9	few	TRBD2	TRBJ2-2	TGTGCCAGCAGCGCCCCCTTAGCGGGCAGCTCCACCGGGGAGCTGTTTTTT	CASSAPLAGSSTGELFF